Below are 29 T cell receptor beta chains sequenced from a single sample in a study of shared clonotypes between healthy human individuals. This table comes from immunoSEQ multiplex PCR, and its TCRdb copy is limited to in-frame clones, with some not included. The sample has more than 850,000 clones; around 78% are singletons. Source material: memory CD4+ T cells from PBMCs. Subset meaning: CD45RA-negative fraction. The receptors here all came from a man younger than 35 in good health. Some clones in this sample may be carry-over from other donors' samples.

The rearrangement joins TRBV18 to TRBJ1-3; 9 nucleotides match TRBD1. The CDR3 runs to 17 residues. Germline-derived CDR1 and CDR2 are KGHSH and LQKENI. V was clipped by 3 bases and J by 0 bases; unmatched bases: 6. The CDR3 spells CASSPPSGQGSGNTIYF. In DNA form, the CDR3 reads TGTGCCAGCTCACCCCCCTCGGGACAGGGCTCTGGAAACACCATATATTTT.

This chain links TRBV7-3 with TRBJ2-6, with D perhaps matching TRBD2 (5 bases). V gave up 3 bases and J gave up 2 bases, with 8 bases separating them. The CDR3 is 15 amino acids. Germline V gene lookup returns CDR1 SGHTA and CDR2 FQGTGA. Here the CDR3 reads CASSLGVTGANVLTF. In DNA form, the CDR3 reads TGTGCCAGCAGCTTGGGAGTCACTGGGGCCAACGTCCTGACTTTC.

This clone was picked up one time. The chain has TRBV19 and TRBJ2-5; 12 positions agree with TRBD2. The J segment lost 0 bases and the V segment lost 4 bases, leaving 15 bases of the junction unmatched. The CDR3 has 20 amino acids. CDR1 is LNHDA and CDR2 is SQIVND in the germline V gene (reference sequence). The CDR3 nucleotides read TGTGCCAGTAGTACCCCGACTAGCGGGAGCCATGGTCGGTACCAAGAGACCCAGTACTTC. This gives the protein CASSTPTSGSHGRYQETQYF.

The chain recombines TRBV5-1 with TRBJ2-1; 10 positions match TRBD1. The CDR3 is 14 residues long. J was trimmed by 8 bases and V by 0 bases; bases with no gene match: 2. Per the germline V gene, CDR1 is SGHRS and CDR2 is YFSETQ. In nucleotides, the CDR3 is TGCGCCAGCAGCTTGGTAGGACAGGGGGATGAGCAGTTCTTC. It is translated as CASSLVGQGDEQFF.

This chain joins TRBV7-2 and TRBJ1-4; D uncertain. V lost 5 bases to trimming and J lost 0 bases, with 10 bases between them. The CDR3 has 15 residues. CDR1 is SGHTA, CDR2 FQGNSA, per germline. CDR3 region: CASSPNRATNEKLFF. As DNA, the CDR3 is TGTGCCAGCAGCCCAAACAGAGCAACTAATGAAAAACTGTTTTTT.

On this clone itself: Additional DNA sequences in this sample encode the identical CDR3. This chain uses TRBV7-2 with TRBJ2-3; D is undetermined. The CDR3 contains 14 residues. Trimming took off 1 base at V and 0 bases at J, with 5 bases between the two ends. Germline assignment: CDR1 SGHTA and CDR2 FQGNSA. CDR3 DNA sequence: TGTGCCAGCAGCTTAGTGGCTAGCACAGATACGCAGTATTTT. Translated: CASSLVASTDTQYF.

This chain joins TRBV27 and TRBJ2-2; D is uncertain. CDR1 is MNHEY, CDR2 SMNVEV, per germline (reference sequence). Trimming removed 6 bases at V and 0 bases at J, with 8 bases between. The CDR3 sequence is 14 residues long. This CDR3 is CASSWTPNTGELFF. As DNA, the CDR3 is TGTGCCAGCAGCTGGACGCCGAACACCGGGGAGCTGTTTTTT.

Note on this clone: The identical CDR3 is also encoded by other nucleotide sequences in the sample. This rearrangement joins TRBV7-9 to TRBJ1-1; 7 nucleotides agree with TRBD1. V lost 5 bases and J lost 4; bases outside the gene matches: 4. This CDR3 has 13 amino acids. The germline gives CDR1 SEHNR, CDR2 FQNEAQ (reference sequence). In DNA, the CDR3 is TGTGCCAGCAGCACCCAGGGGGGCACTGAAGCTTTCTTT. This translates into CASSTQGGTEAFF. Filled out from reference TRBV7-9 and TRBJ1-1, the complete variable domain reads DTGVSQNPRHKITKRGQNVTFRCDPISEHNRLYWYRQTLGQGPEFLTYFQNEAQLEKSRLLSDRFSAERPKGSFSTLEIQRTEQGDSAMYLCASSTQGGTEAFFGQGTRLTVV.

CDR3 nucleotides: TGCAGCGCTGGGACGGCGGGGGAGCAGTACTTC. Translation gives CSAGTAGEQYF. V and J are TRBV29-1 and TRBJ2-5; 7 bases match TRBD2. The germline V gene encodes CDR1 SQVTM and CDR2 ANQGSEA. CDR3 size: 11 residues. J gave up 11 bases and V 7 bases, and 10 bases lay outside the gene matches.

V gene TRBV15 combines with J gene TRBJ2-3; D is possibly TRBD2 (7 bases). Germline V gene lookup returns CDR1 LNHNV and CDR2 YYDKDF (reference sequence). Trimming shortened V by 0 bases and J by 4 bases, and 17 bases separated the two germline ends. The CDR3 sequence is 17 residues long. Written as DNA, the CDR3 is TGTGCCACCAGCAGAGAATGGGGGGGCAAGGTAGCAGATACGCAGTATTTT. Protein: CATSREWGGKVADTQYF.

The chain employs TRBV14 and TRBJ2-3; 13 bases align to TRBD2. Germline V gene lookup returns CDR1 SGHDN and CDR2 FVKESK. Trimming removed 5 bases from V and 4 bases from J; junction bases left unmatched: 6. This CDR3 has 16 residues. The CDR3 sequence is CASSGRTSGSSDTQYF. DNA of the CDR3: TGTGCCAGCAGCGGTCGGACTAGCGGGAGTTCAGATACGCAGTATTTT.

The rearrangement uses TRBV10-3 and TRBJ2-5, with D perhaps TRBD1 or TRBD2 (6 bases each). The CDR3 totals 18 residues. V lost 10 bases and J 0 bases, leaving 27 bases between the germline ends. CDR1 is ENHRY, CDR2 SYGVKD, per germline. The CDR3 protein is CANKPGGTGRKYQETQYF. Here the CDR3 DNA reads TGTGCCAACAAACCCGGGGGAACAGGGAGAAAGTACCAAGAGACCCAGTACTTC.

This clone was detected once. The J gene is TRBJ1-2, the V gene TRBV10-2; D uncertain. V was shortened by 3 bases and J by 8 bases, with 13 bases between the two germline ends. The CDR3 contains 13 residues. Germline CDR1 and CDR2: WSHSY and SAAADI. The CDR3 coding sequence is TGCGCCAGCAGTGAAGACCCCTTCGGAGGCTACACCTTC. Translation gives CASSEDPFGGYTF.

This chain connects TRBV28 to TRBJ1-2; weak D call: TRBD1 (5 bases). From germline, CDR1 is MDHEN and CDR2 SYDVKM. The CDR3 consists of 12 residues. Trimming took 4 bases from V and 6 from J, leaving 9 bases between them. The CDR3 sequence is CASSYQGNGYTF. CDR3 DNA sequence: TGTGCCAGCAGTTACCAGGGTAATGGCTACACCTTC.

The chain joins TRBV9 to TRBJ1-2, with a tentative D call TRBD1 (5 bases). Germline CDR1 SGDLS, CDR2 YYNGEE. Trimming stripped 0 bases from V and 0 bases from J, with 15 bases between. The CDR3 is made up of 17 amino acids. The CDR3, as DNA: TGTGCCAGCAGCGTAGGCAGCCAGGGCCTAGCTAACTATGGCTACACCTTC. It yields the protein CASSVGSQGLANYGYTF.

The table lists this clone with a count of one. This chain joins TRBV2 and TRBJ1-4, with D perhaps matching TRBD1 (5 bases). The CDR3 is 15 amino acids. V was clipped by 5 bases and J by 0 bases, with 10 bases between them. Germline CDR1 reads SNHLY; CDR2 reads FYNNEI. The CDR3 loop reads CASSRRGPTNEKLFF. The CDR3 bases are TGTGCCAGCAGTCGAAGGGGCCCAACTAATGAAAAACTGTTTTTT.

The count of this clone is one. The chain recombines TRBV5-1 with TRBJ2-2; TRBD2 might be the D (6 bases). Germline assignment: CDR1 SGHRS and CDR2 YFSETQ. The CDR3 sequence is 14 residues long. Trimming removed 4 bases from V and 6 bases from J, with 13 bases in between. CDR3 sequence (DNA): TGCGCCAGCAGCCCTCGACTAGATGCCGGGGAGCTGTTTTTT. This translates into CASSPRLDAGELFF.

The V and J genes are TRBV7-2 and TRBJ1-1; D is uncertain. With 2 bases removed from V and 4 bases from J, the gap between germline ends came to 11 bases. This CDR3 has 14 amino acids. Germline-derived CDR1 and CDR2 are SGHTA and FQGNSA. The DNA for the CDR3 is TGTGCCAGCAGCTTACAGGAGTCGGGCACTGAAGCTTTCTTT. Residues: CASSLQESGTEAFF.

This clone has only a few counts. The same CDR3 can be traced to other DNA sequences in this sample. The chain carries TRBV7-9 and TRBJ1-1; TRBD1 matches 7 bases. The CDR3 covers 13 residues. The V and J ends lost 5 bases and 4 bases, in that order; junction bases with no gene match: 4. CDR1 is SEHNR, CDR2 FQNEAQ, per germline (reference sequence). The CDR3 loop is CASSVQGGTEAFF. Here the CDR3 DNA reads TGTGCCAGCAGCGTTCAGGGGGGCACTGAAGCTTTCTTT.

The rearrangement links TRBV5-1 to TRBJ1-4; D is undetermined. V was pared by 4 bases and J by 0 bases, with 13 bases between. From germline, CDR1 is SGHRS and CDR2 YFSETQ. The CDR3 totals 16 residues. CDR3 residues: CASSRSTPTTNEKLFF. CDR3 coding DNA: TGCGCCAGCAGCCGCTCAACACCCACAACTAATGAAAAACTGTTTTTT.

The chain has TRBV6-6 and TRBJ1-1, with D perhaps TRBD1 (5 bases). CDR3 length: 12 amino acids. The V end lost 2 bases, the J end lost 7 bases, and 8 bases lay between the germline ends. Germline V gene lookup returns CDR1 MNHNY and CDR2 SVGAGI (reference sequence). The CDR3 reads CASSYGGNEAFF. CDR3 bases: TGTGCCAGCAGTTACGGGGGGAATGAAGCTTTCTTT.

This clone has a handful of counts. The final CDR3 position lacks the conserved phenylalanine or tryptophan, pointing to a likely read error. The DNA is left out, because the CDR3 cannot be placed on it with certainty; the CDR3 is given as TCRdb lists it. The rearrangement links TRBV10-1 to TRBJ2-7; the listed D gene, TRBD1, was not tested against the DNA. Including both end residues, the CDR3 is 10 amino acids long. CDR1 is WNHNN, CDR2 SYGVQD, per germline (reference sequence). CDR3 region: CASSERPGGN.

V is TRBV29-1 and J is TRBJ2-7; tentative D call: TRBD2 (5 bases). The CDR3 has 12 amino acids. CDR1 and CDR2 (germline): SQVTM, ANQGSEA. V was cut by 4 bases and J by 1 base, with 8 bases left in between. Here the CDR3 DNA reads TGCAGCGTTGTCGGGATTTCCTACGAGCAGTACTTC. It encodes CSVVGISYEQYF.

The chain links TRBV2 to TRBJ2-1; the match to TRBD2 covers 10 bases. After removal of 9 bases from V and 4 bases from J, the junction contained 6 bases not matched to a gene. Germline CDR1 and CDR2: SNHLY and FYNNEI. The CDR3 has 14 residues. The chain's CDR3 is CASKREGVYNEQFF. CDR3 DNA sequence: TGTGCCAGTAAGCGGGAGGGCGTTTACAATGAGCAGTTCTTC.

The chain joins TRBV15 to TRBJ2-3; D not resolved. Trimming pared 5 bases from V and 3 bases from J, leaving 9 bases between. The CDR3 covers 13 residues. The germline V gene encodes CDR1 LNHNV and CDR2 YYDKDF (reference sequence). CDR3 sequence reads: CATSYGWTDTQYF. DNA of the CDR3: TGTGCCACCAGCTACGGGTGGACAGATACGCAGTATTTT.

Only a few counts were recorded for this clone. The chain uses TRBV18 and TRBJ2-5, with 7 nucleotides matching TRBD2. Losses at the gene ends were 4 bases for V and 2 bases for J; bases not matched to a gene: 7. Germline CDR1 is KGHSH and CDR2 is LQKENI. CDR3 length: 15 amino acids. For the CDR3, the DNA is TGTGCCAGCTCACGTGATAGCGGGCCTCAAGAGACCCAGTACTTC. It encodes CASSRDSGPQETQYF.

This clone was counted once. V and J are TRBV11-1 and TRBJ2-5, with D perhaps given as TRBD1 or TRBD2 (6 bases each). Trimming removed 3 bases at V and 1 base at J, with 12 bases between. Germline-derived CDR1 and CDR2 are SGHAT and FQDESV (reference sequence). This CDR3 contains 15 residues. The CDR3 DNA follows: TGTGCCAGCAGCTTGGGGGGCGAATCCCAAGAGACCCAGTACTTC. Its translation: CASSLGGESQETQYF.

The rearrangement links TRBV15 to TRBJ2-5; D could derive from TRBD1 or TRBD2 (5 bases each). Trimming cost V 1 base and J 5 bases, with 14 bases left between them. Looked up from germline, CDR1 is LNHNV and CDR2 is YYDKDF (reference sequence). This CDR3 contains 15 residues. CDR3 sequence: CATSRGVGQRETQYF. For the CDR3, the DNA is TGTGCCACCAGCAGAGGAGTGGGGCAGCGGGAGACCCAGTACTTC.

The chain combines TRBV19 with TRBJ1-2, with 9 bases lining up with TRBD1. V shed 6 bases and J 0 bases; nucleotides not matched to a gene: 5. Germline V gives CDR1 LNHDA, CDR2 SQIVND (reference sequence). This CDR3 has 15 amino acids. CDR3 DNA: TGTGCCAGTAGCACGAGGACAGGGGCTAACTATGGCTACACCTTC. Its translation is CASSTRTGANYGYTF.